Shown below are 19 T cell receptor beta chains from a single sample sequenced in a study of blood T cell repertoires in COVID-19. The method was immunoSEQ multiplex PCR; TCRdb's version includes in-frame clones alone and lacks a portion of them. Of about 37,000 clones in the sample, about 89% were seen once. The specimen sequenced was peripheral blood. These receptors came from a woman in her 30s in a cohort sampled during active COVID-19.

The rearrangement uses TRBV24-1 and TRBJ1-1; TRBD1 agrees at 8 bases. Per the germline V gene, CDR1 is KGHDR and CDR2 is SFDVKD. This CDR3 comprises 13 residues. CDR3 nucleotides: TGTGCGAGCAGGGGGCAAAGCTACACTGAAGCTTTCTTT. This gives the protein CASRGQSYTEAFF.

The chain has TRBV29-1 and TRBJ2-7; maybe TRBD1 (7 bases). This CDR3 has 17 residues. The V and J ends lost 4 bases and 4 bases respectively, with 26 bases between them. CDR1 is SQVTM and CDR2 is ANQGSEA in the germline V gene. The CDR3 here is CSVGDPIRQGLSYEQYF. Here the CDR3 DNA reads TGCAGCGTTGGGGACCCGATTCGACAGGGACTTTCGTACGAGCAGTACTTC.

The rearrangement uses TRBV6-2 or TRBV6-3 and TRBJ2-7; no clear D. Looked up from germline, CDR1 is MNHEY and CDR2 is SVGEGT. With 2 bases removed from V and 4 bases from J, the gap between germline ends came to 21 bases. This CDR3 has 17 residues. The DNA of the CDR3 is TGTGCCAGCAGTTACACTAAGATAACCTGGGTCGAGTACGAGCAGTACTTC. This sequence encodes CASSYTKITWVEYEQYF.

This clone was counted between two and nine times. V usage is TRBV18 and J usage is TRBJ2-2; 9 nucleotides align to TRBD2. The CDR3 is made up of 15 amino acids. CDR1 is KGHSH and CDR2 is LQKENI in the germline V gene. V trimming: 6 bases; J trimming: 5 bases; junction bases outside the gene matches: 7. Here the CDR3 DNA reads TGTGCCAGCTCCCTCGGCGGGAGGGGAACCGGGGAGCTGTTTTTT. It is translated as CASSLGGRGTGELFF.

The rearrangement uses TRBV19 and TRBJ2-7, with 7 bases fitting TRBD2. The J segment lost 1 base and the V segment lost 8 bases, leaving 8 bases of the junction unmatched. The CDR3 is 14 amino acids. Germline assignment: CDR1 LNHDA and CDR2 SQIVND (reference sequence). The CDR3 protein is CASGVAGESYEQYF. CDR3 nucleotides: TGTGCCAGTGGGGTTGCGGGAGAATCCTACGAGCAGTACTTC.

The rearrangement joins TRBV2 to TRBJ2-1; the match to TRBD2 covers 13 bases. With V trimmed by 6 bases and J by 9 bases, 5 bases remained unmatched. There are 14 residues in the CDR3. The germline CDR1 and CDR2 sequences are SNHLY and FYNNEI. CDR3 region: CASRLAGGPLEQFF. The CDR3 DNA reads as TGTGCCAGCAGACTAGCGGGAGGGCCGCTTGAGCAGTTCTTC.

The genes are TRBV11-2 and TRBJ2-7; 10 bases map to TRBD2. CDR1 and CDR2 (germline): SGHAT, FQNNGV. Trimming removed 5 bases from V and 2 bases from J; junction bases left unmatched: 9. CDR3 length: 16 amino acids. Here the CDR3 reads CASSESSGRDAYEQYF. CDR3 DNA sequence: TGTGCCAGCAGCGAATCGAGCGGGAGGGACGCCTACGAGCAGTACTTC.

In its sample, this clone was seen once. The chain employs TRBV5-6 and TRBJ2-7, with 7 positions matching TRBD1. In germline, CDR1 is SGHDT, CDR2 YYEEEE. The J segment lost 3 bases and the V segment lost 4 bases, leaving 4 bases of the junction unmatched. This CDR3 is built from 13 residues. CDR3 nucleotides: TGTGCCAGCAGCCGACAGGGAAACTACGAGCAGTACTTC. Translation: CASSRQGNYEQYF.

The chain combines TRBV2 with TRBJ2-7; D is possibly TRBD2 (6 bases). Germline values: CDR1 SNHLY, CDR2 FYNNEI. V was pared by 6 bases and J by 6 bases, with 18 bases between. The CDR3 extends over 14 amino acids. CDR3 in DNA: TGTGCCAGCAGCTCAGATGTGGGAGGTCCCGAGCAGTACTTC. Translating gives CASSSDVGGPEQYF.

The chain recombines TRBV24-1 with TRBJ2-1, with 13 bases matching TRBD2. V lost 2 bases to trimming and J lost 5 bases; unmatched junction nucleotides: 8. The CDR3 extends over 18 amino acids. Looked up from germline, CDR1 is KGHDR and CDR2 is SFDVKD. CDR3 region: CATSDSGSLAGGDNEQFF. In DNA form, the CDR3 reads TGTGCCACCAGTGATTCAGGGTCACTAGCGGGAGGGGACAATGAGCAGTTCTTC.

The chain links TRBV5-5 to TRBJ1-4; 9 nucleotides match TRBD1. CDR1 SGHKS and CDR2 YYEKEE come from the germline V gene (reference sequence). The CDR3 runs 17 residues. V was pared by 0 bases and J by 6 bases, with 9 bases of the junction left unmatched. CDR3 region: CASSLGAVGTGYEKLFF. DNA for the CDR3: TGTGCCAGCAGCTTGGGGGCCGTCGGGACAGGGTATGAAAAACTGTTTTTT.

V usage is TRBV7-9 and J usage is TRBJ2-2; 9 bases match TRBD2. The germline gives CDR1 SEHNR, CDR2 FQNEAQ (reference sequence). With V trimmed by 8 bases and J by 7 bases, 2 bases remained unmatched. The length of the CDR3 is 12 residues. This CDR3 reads CASLAGHGELFF. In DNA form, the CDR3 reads TGTGCCAGCCTAGCGGGACACGGGGAGCTGTTTTTT.

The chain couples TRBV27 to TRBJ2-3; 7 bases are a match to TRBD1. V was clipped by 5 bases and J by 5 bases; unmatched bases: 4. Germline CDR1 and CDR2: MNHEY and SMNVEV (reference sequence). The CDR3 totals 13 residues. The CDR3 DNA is TGTGCCAGCAGTGCACAGGGGATAGATACGCAGTATTTT. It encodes CASSAQGIDTQYF.

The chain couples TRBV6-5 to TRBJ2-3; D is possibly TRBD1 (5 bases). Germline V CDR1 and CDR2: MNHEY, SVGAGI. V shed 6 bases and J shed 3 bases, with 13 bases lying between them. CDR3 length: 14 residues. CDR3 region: CASSRITGTDTQYF. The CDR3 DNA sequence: TGTGCCAGCAGCCGCATCACAGGAACAGATACGCAGTATTTT.

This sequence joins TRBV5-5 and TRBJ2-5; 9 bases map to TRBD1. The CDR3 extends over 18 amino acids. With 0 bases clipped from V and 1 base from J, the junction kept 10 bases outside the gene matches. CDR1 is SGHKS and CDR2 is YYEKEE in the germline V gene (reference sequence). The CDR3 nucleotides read TGTGCCAGCAGCTTGGTTTCTGGGACAGGGACCCGCCAAGAGACCCAGTACTTC. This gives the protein CASSLVSGTGTRQETQYF.

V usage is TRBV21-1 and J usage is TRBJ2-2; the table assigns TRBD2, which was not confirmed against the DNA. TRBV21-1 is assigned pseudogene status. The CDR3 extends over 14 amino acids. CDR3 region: CASSLVCAGGELFF. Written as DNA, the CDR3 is TGTGCCAGCAGCTTAGTCTGCGCGGGGGGGGAGCTGTTTTTT.

The CDR3 spells CASSRDSPGELFF. CDR3 coding DNA: TGTGCCAGCAGCCGCGACAGTCCCGGGGAGCTGTTTTTT. The chain couples TRBV6-5 to TRBJ2-2; maybe TRBD1 (5 bases). The germline CDR1 and CDR2 sequences are MNHEY and SVGAGI. The V end lost 6 bases, the J end lost 6 bases, and 11 bases lay between the germline ends. CDR3 length: 13 amino acids.

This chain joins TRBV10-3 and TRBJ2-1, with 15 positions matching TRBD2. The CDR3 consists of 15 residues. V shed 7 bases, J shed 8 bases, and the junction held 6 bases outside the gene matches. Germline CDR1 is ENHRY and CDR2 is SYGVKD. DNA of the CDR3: TGTGCCATCAAAGGACTAGCGGGAGGGATCGATGAGCAGTTCTTC. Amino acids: CAIKGLAGGIDEQFF.

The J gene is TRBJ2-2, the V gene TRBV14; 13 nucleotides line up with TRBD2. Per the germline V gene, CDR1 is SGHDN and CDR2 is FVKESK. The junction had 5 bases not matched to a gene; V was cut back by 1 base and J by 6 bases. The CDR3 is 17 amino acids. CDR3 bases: TGTGCCAGCAGCCAAGGGTGGACTAGCGGGAGTCCCGGGGAGCTGTTTTTT. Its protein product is CASSQGWTSGSPGELFF.